The following is a T cell receptor beta chain sequence with its context. Its specificity is not known. Trimming pared 7 bases from V and 6 bases from J, leaving 19 bases between. The CDR3 extends over 15 amino acids. The V gene's germline CDR1 is SGHRS and CDR2 YFSETQ. The data were obtained in a study of Ad26.COV2.S vaccination and SARS-CoV-2 variants. The sample's treatment: roughly 20 received Ad26.COV2.S at low or high dose, single or two shots; about five received placebo; per-sample allocation not given. Day 63 after the first injection of vaccine or placebo was the sampling time. The table came from immunoSEQ multiplex PCR; TCRdb's copy has only in-frame clones and leaves some out. The sample contains 300,000 to 400,000 clones, about 85% of which appear only once. General study points: The analyses of TCR breadth and depth may have understated the size of total T cell responses.

The clonotype was recovered from a person aged 18-60 years who received the Ad26.COV2.S COVID-19 vaccine or a placebo. Here the sequenced sample was peripheral blood, taken in a trial of Ad26.COV2.S vaccine versus placebo. This chain links TRBV5-1 with TRBJ2-2; D tentatively reads TRBD1 or TRBD2 (5 bases each). The CDR3 region is CASSESGPGAGELFF. CDR3 coding DNA: TGCGCCAGCTCCGAATCGGGGCCCGGGGCCGGGGAGCTGTTTTTT.